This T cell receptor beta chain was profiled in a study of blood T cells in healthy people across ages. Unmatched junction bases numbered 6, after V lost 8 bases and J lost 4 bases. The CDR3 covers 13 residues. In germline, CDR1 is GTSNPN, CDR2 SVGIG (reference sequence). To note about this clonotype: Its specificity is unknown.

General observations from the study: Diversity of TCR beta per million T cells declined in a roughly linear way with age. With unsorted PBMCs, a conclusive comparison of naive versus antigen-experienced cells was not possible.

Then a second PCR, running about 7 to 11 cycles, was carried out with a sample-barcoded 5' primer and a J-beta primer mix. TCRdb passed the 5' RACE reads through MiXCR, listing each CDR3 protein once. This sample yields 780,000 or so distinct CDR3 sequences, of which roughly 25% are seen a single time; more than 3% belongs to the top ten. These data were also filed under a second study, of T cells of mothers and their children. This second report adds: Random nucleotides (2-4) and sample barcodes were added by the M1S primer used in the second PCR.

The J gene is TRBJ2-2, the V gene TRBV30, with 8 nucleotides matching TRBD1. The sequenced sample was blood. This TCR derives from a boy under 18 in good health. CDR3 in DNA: TGTGCCCGGCAGGGGGCAGGCACCGGGGAGCTGTTTTTT. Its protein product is CARQGAGTGELFF. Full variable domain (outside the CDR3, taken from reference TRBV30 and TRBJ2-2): SQTIHQWPATLVQPVGSPLSLECTVEGTSNPNLYWYRQAAGRGLQLLFYSVGIGQISSEVPQNLSASRPQDRQFILSSKKLLLSDSGFYLCARQGAGTGELFFGEGSRLTVL.